The source of this T cell receptor (beta chain) is a study of identical twins. Study-level findings and limits: Low generation-probability sequences were in excess among twin-shared out-of-frame alpha sequences.

TCRdb used MiXCR to reprocess the 5' RACE reads, holding one entry per CDR3 protein. The table has about 570,000 distinct CDR3 sequences, more than 9% seen once; the top ten hold roughly 3%. Note on this clonotype: The antigen is not known.

This CDR3 is built from 16 residues. The V and J ends lost 1 base and 0 bases respectively, with 12 bases between them. From germline, CDR1 is SGHAT and CDR2 FQNNGV. The sample also formed part of further work on yellow fever vaccine responses in identical twins.

The sequenced sample consisted of PBMCs. The source is a woman between 18 and 29 years old in good health. The rearrangement joins TRBV11-2 to TRBJ1-1; D is uncertain. The CDR3 spells CASSLAGSALNTEAFF. CDR3 nucleotides: TGTGCCAGCAGCTTAGCGGGCAGTGCTCTGAACACTGAAGCTTTCTTT.